These 9 T cell receptor beta chains came from one sample sequenced in a study of vaccination effects on CD4 cells after COVID-19. For these TCRs, the target antigens are not known. Following a 10-day culture, CD4+ T cells were purified. Subjects were given two BNT162b2 or mRNA-1273 vaccine doses. Using immunoSEQ multiplex PCR, the repertoire was profiled, and TCRdb retains in-frame clones only, with some absent. The data contain 72,000 or so clones, 70% to 85% of them singletons. The source material was CD4+ T cells from PBMCs cultured without peptide, sampled after COVID-19 vaccination. These receptors were taken from a human donor who received a COVID-19 vaccine.

This CDR3 is CASSEMGAQGDGYTF. CDR3 bases: TGTGCCAGCAGTGAAATGGGGGCGCAGGGGGATGGCTACACCTTC. The V call is TRBV6-1, the J call TRBJ1-2, with TRBD1 matching over 7 bases. Looked up from germline, CDR1 is MNHNS and CDR2 is SASEGT. The CDR3 sequence is 15 residues long. V dropped 2 bases and J dropped 6; count of bases not matched to a gene: 9.

This rearrangement joins TRBV9 to TRBJ1-1; 8 bases match TRBD1. Looked up from germline, CDR1 is SGDLS and CDR2 is YYNGEE. The CDR3 contains 15 residues. V lost 3 bases to trimming and J lost 5 bases; unmatched junction nucleotides: 9. The CDR3 is CASSGSGGWGTEAFF. The CDR3 DNA is TGTGCCAGCAGCGGATCAGGGGGCTGGGGAACTGAAGCTTTCTTT.

This clone was seen a handful of times. The rearrangement joins TRBV7-2 to TRBJ1-2, with D possibly TRBD1 on 6 matching bases. V was trimmed by 5 bases and J by 7 bases, leaving 17 bases between them. The germline V gene has CDR1 SGHTA and CDR2 FQGNSA. CDR3 length: 14 amino acids. Here the CDR3 reads CASSARTGSGGYTF. As DNA, the CDR3 is TGTGCCAGCAGCGCTAGAACAGGGTCGGGTGGCTACACCTTC.

The gene calls are TRBV5-1 and TRBJ1-2, with TRBD1 matching over 10 bases. Germline assignment: CDR1 SGHRS and CDR2 YFSETQ. With V trimmed by 2 bases and J by 2 bases, 3 bases remained unmatched. The CDR3 is 15 residues long. The CDR3 DNA is TGCGCCAGCAGCTTTGGGGACAGGGGAAACTATGGCTACACCTTC. The encoded protein is CASSFGDRGNYGYTF. Based on the CDR3 plus reference TRBV5-1 and TRBJ1-2, the full variable domain is KAGVTQTPRYLIKTRGQQVTLSCSPISGHRSVSWYQQTPGQGLQFLFEYFSETQRNKGNFPGRFSGRQFSNSRSEMNVSTLELGDSALYLCASSFGDRGNYGYTFGSGTRLTVV.

This clone was counted only a few times. This rearrangement joins TRBV7-8 to TRBJ2-7; D gene unclear. Germline V gene data show CDR1 as SGHVS and CDR2 as FQNEAQ. This CDR3 contains 12 residues. The V gene lost 5 bases and the J gene lost 7 bases, with 12 bases spanning the gap. CDR3 nucleotides: TGTGCCAGCAGCCAGGACGGGCGGGAGCAGTACGTC. Protein: CASSQDGREQYV.

A single count supports this clone. The chain recombines TRBV6-6 with TRBJ2-7; D is possibly TRBD1 (6 bases). CDR3 length equals 14 residues. CDR1 and CDR2 (germline): MNHNY, SVGAGI (reference sequence). The V and J ends lost 6 bases and 1 base respectively, with 13 bases between them. For the CDR3, the DNA is TGTGCCAGCAGACACAGGGAGTTATCCTACGAGCAGTACGTC. Translation gives CASRHRELSYEQYV.

This chain connects TRBV6-2 or TRBV6-3 to TRBJ1-6, with 7 bases identical to TRBD1. The length of the CDR3 is 15 residues. Germline CDR1 reads MNHEY; CDR2 reads SVGEGT. V lost 6 bases to trimming and J lost 10 bases; unmatched junction nucleotides: 12. The CDR3 DNA reads as TGTGCCAGCAGACCTAACCGGGACAGAGGATCACCCCTCCACTTT. It translates to CASRPNRDRGSPLHF.

This clone was seen a handful of times. V is TRBV19 and J is TRBJ2-6; TRBD1 agrees at 7 bases. In germline, CDR1 is LNHDA, CDR2 SQIVND (reference sequence). The ends lost 5 bases at V and 0 bases at J; junction bases unmatched: 1. The CDR3 sequence is 15 residues long. CDR3 DNA: TGTGCCAGTAGTCGGGACAGCTCTGGGGCCAACGTCCTGACTTTC. This translates into CASSRDSSGANVLTF. Complete variable domain (other parts from reference TRBV19 and TRBJ2-6): DGGITQSPKYLFRKEGQNVTLSCEQNLNHDAMYWYRQDPGQGLRLIYYSQIVNDFQKGDIAEGYSVSREKKESFPLTVTSAQKNPTAFYLCASSRDSSGANVLTFGAGSRLTVL.

V usage is TRBV28 and J usage is TRBJ2-7; no firm D call. V lost 4 bases and J lost 5, with 9 bases in between. Germline loops: CDR1 MDHEN, CDR2 SYDVKM. The CDR3 length is 12 residues. In DNA, the CDR3 is TGTGCCAGCAGTTCAACAGTAAACGAGCAGTACGTC. This translates into CASSSTVNEQYV.